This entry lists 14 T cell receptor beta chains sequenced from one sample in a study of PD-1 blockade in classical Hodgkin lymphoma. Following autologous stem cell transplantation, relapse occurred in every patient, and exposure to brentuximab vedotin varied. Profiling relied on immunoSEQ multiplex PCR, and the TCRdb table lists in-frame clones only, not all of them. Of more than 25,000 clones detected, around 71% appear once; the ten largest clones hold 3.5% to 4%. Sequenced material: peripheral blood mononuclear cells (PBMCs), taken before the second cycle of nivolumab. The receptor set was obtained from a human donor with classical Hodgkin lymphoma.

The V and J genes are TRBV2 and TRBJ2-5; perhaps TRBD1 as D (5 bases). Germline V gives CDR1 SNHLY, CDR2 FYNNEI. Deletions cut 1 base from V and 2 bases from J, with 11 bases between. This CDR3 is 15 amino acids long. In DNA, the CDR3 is TGTGCCAGCAGTGAAGACCCAAACAGGCAAGAGACCCAGTACTTC. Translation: CASSEDPNRQETQYF.

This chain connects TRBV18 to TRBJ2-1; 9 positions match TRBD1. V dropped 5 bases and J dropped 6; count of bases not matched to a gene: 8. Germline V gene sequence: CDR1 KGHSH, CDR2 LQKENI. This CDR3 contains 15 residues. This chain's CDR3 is CASSSQGALSNEQFF. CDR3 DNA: TGTGCCAGCTCATCACAGGGGGCGCTTTCCAATGAGCAGTTCTTC.

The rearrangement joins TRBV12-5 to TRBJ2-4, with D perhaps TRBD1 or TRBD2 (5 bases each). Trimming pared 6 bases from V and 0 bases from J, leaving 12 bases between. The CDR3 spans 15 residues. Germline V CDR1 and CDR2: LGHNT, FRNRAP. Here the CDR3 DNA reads TGTGCTAGTGGGCGCTCCGGGACAGCCAAAAACATTCAGTACTTC. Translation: CASGRSGTAKNIQYF. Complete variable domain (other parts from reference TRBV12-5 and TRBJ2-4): DARVTQTPRHKVTEMGQEVTMRCQPILGHNTVFWYRQTMMQGLELLAYFRNRAPLDDSGMPKDRFSAEMPDATLATLKIQPSEPRDSAVYFCASGRSGTAKNIQYFGAGTRLSVL.

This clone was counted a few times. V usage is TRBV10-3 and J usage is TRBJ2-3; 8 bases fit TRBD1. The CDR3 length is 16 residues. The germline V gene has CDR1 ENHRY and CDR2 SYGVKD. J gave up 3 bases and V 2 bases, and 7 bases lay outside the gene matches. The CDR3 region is CAISEKGQGGTDTQYF. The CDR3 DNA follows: TGTGCCATCAGTGAGAAAGGACAGGGTGGGACAGATACGCAGTATTTT.

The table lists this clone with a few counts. As DNA, the CDR3 is TGTGCCAGCAGCTTGGAGGGGTATGGAAACACCATATATTTT. It is translated as CASSLEGYGNTIYF. This chain links TRBV5-6 with TRBJ1-3; perhaps TRBD1 as D (5 bases). Germline V gene sequence: CDR1 SGHDT, CDR2 YYEEEE. V lost 0 bases and J 3 bases, leaving 7 bases between the germline ends. The CDR3 is made up of 14 amino acids.

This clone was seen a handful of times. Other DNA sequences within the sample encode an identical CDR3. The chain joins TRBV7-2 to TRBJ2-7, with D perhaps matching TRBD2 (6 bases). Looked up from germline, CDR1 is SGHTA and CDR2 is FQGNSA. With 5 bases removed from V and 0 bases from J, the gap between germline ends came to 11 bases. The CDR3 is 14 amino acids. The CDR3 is CASSRRGSSYEQYF. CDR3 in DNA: TGTGCCAGCAGCCGGCGGGGTAGCTCCTACGAGCAGTACTTC.

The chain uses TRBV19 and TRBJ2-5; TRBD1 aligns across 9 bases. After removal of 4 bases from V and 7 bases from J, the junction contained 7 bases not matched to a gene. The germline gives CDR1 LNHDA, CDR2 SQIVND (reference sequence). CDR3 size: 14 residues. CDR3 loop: CASSTYRGRGTQYF. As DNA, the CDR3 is TGTGCCAGTAGTACCTACAGGGGGCGAGGGACCCAGTACTTC.

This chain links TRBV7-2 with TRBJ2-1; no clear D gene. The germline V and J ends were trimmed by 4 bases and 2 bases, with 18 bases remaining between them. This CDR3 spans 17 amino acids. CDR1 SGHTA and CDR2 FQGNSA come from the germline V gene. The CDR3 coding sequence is TGTGCCAGCAGCTCCCAATCTGCAGGTGTCGCCTACAATGAGCAGTTCTTC. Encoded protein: CASSSQSAGVAYNEQFF.

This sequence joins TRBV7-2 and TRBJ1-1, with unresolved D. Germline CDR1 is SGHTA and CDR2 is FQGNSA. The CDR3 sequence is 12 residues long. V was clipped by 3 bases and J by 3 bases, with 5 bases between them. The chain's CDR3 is CASSFADTEAFF. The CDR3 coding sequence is TGTGCCAGCAGCTTCGCCGACACTGAAGCTTTCTTT.

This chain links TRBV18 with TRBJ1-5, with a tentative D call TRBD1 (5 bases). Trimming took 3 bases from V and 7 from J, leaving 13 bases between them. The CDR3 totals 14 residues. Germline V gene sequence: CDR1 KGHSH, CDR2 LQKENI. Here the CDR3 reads CASSPRGGEQPQHF. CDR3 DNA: TGTGCCAGCTCACCCCGGGGCGGGGAACAGCCCCAGCATTTT.

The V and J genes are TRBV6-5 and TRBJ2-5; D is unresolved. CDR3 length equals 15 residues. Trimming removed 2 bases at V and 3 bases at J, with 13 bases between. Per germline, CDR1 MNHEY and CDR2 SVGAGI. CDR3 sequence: CASSYLPNPKETQYF. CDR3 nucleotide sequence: TGTGCCAGCAGTTACCTGCCAAACCCAAAAGAGACCCAGTACTTC.

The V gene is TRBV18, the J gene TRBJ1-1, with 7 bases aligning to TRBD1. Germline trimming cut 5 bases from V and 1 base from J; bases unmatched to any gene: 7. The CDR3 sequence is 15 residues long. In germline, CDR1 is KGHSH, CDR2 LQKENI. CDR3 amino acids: CASSVIGTENTEAFF. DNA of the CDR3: TGTGCCAGCTCAGTTATAGGGACAGAGAACACTGAAGCTTTCTTT.

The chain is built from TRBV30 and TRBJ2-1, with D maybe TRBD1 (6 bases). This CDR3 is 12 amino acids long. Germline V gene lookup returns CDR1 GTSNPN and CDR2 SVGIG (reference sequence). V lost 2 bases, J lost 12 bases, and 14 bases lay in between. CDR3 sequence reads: CAWSLGGGTQFF. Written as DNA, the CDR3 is TGTGCCTGGAGTCTTGGGGGCGGAACGCAGTTCTTC.

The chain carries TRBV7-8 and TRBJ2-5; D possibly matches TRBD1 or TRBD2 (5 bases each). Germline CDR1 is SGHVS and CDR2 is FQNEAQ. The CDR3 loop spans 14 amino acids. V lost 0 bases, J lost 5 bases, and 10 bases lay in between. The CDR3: CASSLAGVGETQYF. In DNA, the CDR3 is TGTGCCAGCAGCTTAGCGGGGGTCGGGGAGACCCAGTACTTC.